Listed below are T cell receptor beta chains from one sample, sequenced in a study of shared clonotypes between healthy human individuals. Assay: immunoSEQ multiplex PCR; the TCRdb copy retains only in-frame clones and omits some. The sample includes just over 2,000,000 clones, 85% to 95% of them seen just once. The specimen was naive CD4+ T cells sorted from blood. The receptors stem from a man aged 18-30 years in good health. Both conserved end residues are part of each CDR3. Fields, in order: clone size, J gene, V gene, D gene, CDR3 protein, CDR3 DNA. The D gene is left open where the match is weak. Some rows have no size entry. The others give once, few or many, or a class for an expanded clone.

- TRBJ2-5 TRBV28 TRBD1 CASSSGDRRQETQYF TGTGCCAGCAGTTCGGGGGACAGGCGTCAAGAGACCCAGTACTTC
- TRBJ1-3 TRBV21-1 - CASDAQGVGNTIYF TGTGCCAGCGACGCCCAGGGTGTTGGAAACACCATATATTTT
- TRBJ2-7 TRBV27 TRBD1 CASSSIDRDSYEQYF TGTGCCAGCAGTTCGATTGACAGGGACTCCTACGAGCAGTACTTC
- TRBJ1-6 TRBV27 - CASSFGTPNSPLHF TGTGCCAGCAGTTTCGGGACACCGAATTCACCCCTCCACTTT
- TRBJ2-7 TRBV11-2 - CASSLDLGRYEQYF TGTGCCAGCAGCTTAGATCTCGGACGCTACGAGCAGTACTTC
- TRBJ2-1 TRBV29-1 - CSADSGGSNNEQFF TGCAGCGCGGATTCCGGGGGTTCGAACAATGAGCAGTTCTTC
- TRBJ2-7 TRBV1 - CTSSQESEYEQYF TGCACCAGCAGCCAAGAAAGCGAGTACGAGCAGTACTTC
- TRBJ1-2 TRBV19 - CASSYRPAGYGYTF TGTGCCAGTAGTTATCGCCCCGCGGGCTATGGCTACACCTTC
- TRBJ1-5 TRBV6-1 TRBD1 CASSEGDRGTNQPQHF TGTGCCAGCAGTGAGGGGGACAGGGGTACCAATCAGCCCCAGCATTTT
- TRBJ1-5 TRBV29-1 - CSVWAQAQPQHF TGCAGCGTTTGGGCCCAGGCCCAGCCCCAGCATTTT
- TRBJ2-5 TRBV2 - CASSEALETQYF TGTGCCAGCAGTGAAGCGTTGGAGACCCAGTACTTC
- TRBJ1-2 TRBV6-5 - CASSYSIQETNYGYTF TGTGCCAGCAGTTACTCGATTCAGGAGACGAACTATGGCTACACCTTC
once TRBJ1-3 TRBV5-6 - CASSLVSMAGNTIYF TGTGCCAGCAGCTTAGTCTCAATGGCGGGAAACACCATATATTTT
- TRBJ1-3 TRBV19 TRBD1 CASRDRGPLGGNTIYF TGTGCCAGCCGGGACAGGGGACCGCTGGGTGGAAACACCATATATTTT
- TRBJ2-1 TRBV19 - CASSIYDSKNEQFF TGTGCCAGTAGTATATACGACAGTAAAAATGAGCAGTTCTTC
- TRBJ1-5 TRBV28 TRBD1 CASRKTGGGQPQHF TGTGCCAGCAGGAAGACAGGGGGCGGTCAGCCCCAGCATTTT
- TRBJ2-2 TRBV5-6 - CASRPRTGRDTGELFF TGTGCCAGCAGACCCCGGACAGGGAGGGACACCGGGGAGCTGTTTTTT
- TRBJ2-7 TRBV27 - CASSPRRSSYEQYF TGTGCCAGCAGTCCTCGCCGGAGCTCCTACGAGCAGTACTTC
- TRBJ2-7 TRBV6-5 - CASQLGALPMQQYF TGTGCCAGCCAACTCGGCGCCCTTCCGATGCAGCAGTACTTC
- TRBJ1-5 TRBV28 - CASSFLGQPQHF TGTGCCAGCAGTTTTCTTGGACAGCCCCAGCATTTT
- TRBJ1-2 TRBV9 - CASSSQPDGNYGYTF TGTGCCAGCAGCTCCCAGCCGGACGGTAACTATGGCTACACCTTC
- TRBJ2-7 TRBV11-2 TRBD1 CASSRQTGTGYYEQYF TGTGCCAGCAGCCGACAAACCGGGACAGGGTATTACGAGCAGTACTTC
- TRBJ1-5 TRBV4-3 - CASSQDRTDNSNQPQHF TGCGCCAGCAGCCAAGATCGGACAGATAATAGCAATCAGCCCCAGCATTTT
- TRBJ2-5 TRBV14 - CASSQDRLTQYF TGTGCCAGCAGCCAAGATCGGCTAACCCAGTACTTC
- TRBJ1-6 TRBV5-1 TRBD1 CASSLGLGQSNSPLHF TGCGCCAGCAGCCTAGGCTTGGGACAGTCCAATTCACCCCTCCACTTT
- TRBJ2-2 TRBV7-2 - CASSLWSGRSTGELFF TGTGCCAGCAGCTTATGGTCGGGCCGCTCCACCGGGGAGCTGTTTTTT
- TRBJ2-3 TRBV5-1 - CASSLERVGRITDTQYF TGCGCCAGCAGCTTGGAGAGGGTAGGAAGGATCACAGATACGCAGTATTTT
- TRBJ2-5 TRBV5-6 - CASSLLSPVLETQYF TGTGCCAGCAGCTTGTTGTCACCAGTACTAGAGACCCAGTACTTC
- TRBJ1-6 TRBV7-9 - CASSNGFSPLHF TGTGCCAGCAGCAATGGGTTTTCACCCCTCCACTTT
- TRBJ1-5 TRBV4-1 - CASSQGNQPQHF TGCGCCAGCAGCCAGGGTAATCAGCCCCAGCATTTT
- TRBJ2-7 TRBV5-1 - CASSLAPGARYEQYF TGCGCCAGCAGCTTGGCCCCGGGGGCGCGCTACGAGCAGTACTTC
- TRBJ1-3 TRBV5-1 - CASSLAGGLYGNTIYF TGCGCCAGCAGCTTGGCCGGGGGATTATATGGAAACACCATATATTTT
- TRBJ2-5 TRBV2 - CASNNQGHPQETQYF TGTGCCAGCAATAATCAGGGACACCCCCAAGAGACCCAGTACTTC
- TRBJ2-1 TRBV10-2 TRBD2 CASSARAGHYNEQFF TGCGCCAGCAGTGCAAGAGCGGGGCACTACAATGAGCAGTTCTTC
many TRBJ1-2 TRBV18 TRBD1 CASSPDTGGGPSGGYTF TGTGCCAGCTCACCAGATACAGGGGGCGGCCCGTCCGGTGGCTACACCTTC
- TRBJ2-5 TRBV30 - CAWREPFQETQYF TGTGCCTGGAGGGAACCGTTCCAAGAGACCCAGTACTTC
once TRBJ2-5 TRBV11-2 TRBD2 CASSLTPGLTRETQYF TGTGCCAGCAGCCTCACCCCGGGACTAACCAGAGAGACCCAGTACTTC
- TRBJ1-1 TRBV5-1 - CASSPLGAEAFF TGCGCCAGCAGCCCACTAGGGGCTGAAGCTTTCTTT
- TRBJ1-1 TRBV16 - CASSLNTEAFF TGTGCCAGCAGCTTGAACACTGAAGCTTTCTTT
- TRBJ2-2 TRBV10-2 TRBD2 CASRGGTSGGVTGELFF TGCGCCAGCAGAGGCGGGACTAGCGGGGGGGTCACCGGGGAGCTGTTTTTT
- TRBJ1-2 TRBV30 - CAWKDSGRDGYTF TGTGCCTGGAAAGACTCGGGGCGGGATGGCTACACCTTC
- TRBJ1-2 TRBV18 - CASSPTTNYGYTF TGTGCCAGCTCACCAACTACTAACTATGGCTACACCTTC
- TRBJ2-7 TRBV2 - CASSVGRDYEQYF TGTGCCAGCAGTGTTGGCAGGGACTACGAGCAGTACTTC
- TRBJ2-7 TRBV5-1 - CASSLDGQGNYEQYF TGCGCCAGCAGCTTGGATGGGCAGGGCAACTACGAGCAGTACTTC
- TRBJ2-2 TRBV11-2 - CASSREALGELFF TGTGCCAGCAGCCGAGAGGCCCTGGGGGAGCTGTTTTTT